A selection of T cell receptor beta chains follows, all from one sample in a study of T cells after yellow fever vaccination. TCRdb used MiXCR to reprocess the 5' RACE reads, holding one entry per CDR3 protein. The repertoire has around 550,000 distinct CDR3 sequences, roughly a fifth of them found once; the top ten carry over 11%. This material consisted of PBMCs, taken 15 days after the yellow fever booster vaccination. The receptor source for this set is a man younger than 45 who received the YFV17D yellow fever vaccine. Each CDR3 is given with its conserved first and last residue. The order of the fields is clone size, V gene, D gene, J gene, CDR3 protein, CDR3 DNA. The D gene is left open where the match is weak. Clone size is stated in some rows and not others, as once, few, many or a class when expanded.

>few|TRBV24-1|.|TRBJ2-1
CATRDNRVNEQFF
TGTGCCACCAGGGACAACAGGGTAAATGAGCAGTTCTTC
>.|TRBV6-5|TRBD1|TRBJ1-4
CASSYVRGSNEKLFF
TGTGCCAGCAGTTATGTCAGGGGGTCTAATGAAAAACTGTTTTTT
>.|TRBV27|TRBD1|TRBJ2-1
CASRGRGGPYNEQFF
TGTGCCAGCAGGGGGAGAGGGGGCCCCTACAATGAGCAGTTCTTC
>few|TRBV6-2/TRBV6-3|TRBD2|TRBJ2-7
CASSYRLAGPNEQYF
TGTGCCAGCAGTTACCGACTAGCGGGCCCGAACGAGCAGTACTTC
>.|TRBV5-1|.|TRBJ2-2
CASNRDRRGNTGELFF
TGCGCCAGCAATCGGGACCGACGCGGGAACACCGGGGAGCTGTTTTTT
>few|TRBV20-1|.|TRBJ2-5
CSARGFVQVGETQYF
TGCAGTGCTAGAGGGTTTGTTCAAGTCGGAGAGACCCAGTACTTC
>few|TRBV7-2|TRBD2|TRBJ2-7
CASSLVAGLAYEQYF
TGTGCCAGCAGCTTAGTGGCGGGACTAGCCTACGAGCAGTACTTC
>.|TRBV5-1|.|TRBJ2-1
CASSLAPGPNEQFF
TGCGCCAGCAGCTTGGCACCGGGTCCCAATGAGCAGTTCTTC
>once|TRBV24-1|.|TRBJ2-3
CATSEGRSPPDTQYF
TGTGCCACCAGTGAAGGACGCAGCCCCCCAGATACGCAGTATTTT
>few|TRBV4-3|.|TRBJ1-1
CASSQDREYEAFF
TGCGCCAGCAGCCAAGATCGCGAGTATGAAGCTTTCTTT
>once|TRBV2|.|TRBJ2-1
CASSAARSRVF
TGTGCCAGCAGTGCTGCGCGGTCGAGGGTCTTC
>.|TRBV21-1|.|TRBJ2-3
CAKPELAGVADTQYF
TGTGCCAAGCCGGAACTAGCGGGAGTAGCAGATACGCAGTATTTT
>few|TRBV19|TRBD2|TRBJ2-7
CASSAGGPLEQYF
TGTGCCTCTTCAGCGGGAGGGCCTCTCGAGCAGTACTTC
>few|TRBV5-1|.|TRBJ2-7
CASSSKTGYEQYF
TGCGCCAGCAGCTCCAAAACAGGCTACGAGCAGTACTTC
>few|TRBV19|.|TRBJ2-1
CASSTQGLNEQFF
TGTGCCAGTAGTACTCAGGGGCTTAATGAGCAGTTCTTC
>.|TRBV5-1|.|TRBJ1-2
CASSLVFGQPNYGYTF
TGCGCCAGCAGCTTGGTCTTCGGACAGCCTAACTATGGCTACACCTTC
>few|TRBV29-1|TRBD2|TRBJ2-1
CSVLAGALYNEQFF
TGCAGCGTTCTAGCGGGAGCCCTCTACAATGAGCAGTTCTTC
>few|TRBV20-1|TRBD1|TRBJ2-7
CSALDRDRVYEQYF
TGCAGTGCACTCGACCGGGACAGAGTATACGAGCAGTACTTC
>.|TRBV6-5|.|TRBJ1-1
CASSQRLNTEAFF
TGTGCCAGCAGTCAGAGATTGAACACTGAAGCTTTCTTT
>few|TRBV7-2|.|TRBJ2-1
CASSLSVTRHNEQFF
TGTGCCAGCAGCTTAAGTGTTACGCGCCACAATGAGCAGTTCTTC
>.|TRBV29-1|TRBD2|TRBJ2-7
CSAGSGRSYEQYF
TGCAGCGCCGGGTCCGGGAGGTCCTACGAGCAGTACTTC
>.|TRBV6-1|.|TRBJ2-7
CASQRLSSYEQYF
TGTGCCAGCCAGCGGTTAAGCTCCTACGAGCAGTACTTC
>.|TRBV20-1|TRBD2|TRBJ2-1
CSILLAGNEQFF
TGCAGCATACTCCTAGCGGGTAATGAGCAGTTCTTC
>few|TRBV3-1|.|TRBJ1-5
CASSQAGARGQPQHF
TGTGCCAGCAGCCAAGCAGGGGCCCGGGGGCAGCCCCAGCATTTT
>many|TRBV6-1|TRBD1|TRBJ2-5
CASSKTGGSSETQYF
TGTGCCAGCAGTAAGACAGGGGGAAGTTCGGAGACCCAGTACTTC
>.|TRBV3-1|TRBD1|TRBJ2-7
CASSHTGQASYEQYF
TGTGCCAGCAGCCATACGGGACAGGCTTCCTACGAGCAGTACTTC
>.|TRBV5-6|.|TRBJ2-3
CASSLVRRDLTTFTDTQYF
TGTGCCAGCAGCCTTGTGAGGCGCGACCTTACTACCTTCACAGATACGCAGTATTTT
>.|TRBV6-5|.|TRBJ2-5
CASSLEASQETQYF
TGTGCCAGCAGTTTAGAGGCCTCGCAAGAGACCCAGTACTTC
>many|TRBV24-1|.|TRBJ2-5
CATVKGKETQYF
TGTGCCACCGTAAAGGGGAAAGAGACCCAGTACTTC
>.|TRBV10-3|TRBD2|TRBJ2-7
CATWTSGGNSYEQYF
TGTGCCACCTGGACTAGCGGAGGTAACTCCTACGAGCAGTACTTC
>.|TRBV12-3/TRBV12-4|TRBD2|TRBJ2-1
CASTNRLAGYNEQFF
TGTGCCAGCACTAACCGCCTAGCGGGGTACAATGAGCAGTTCTTC
>few|TRBV6-7|.|TRBJ2-3
CATPASTDTQYF
TGTGCCACGCCGGCCAGCACAGATACGCAGTATTTT
>few|TRBV6-2/TRBV6-3|TRBD1|TRBJ2-1
CASREDRLNEQFF
TGTGCCAGCAGGGAGGACAGGTTGAATGAGCAGTTCTTC
>.|TRBV3-1|TRBD1|TRBJ2-7
CASSRKGQVTYEQYF
TGTGCTTCAAGCCGAAAGGGACAGGTTACCTACGAGCAGTACTTC
>few|TRBV3-1|TRBD2|TRBJ2-1
CASSQAMRGIGNEQFF
TGTGCCAGCAGCCAAGCAATGCGGGGGATCGGCAATGAGCAGTTCTTC
>.|TRBV3-1|.|TRBJ2-1
CASSQDFVDEQFF
TGTGCCAGCAGCCAAGATTTTGTCGATGAGCAGTTCTTC
>few|TRBV7-9|TRBD1|TRBJ2-5
CASSLVRTGKQTQYF
TGTGCCAGCAGCTTAGTGCGGACAGGGAAACAGACCCAGTACTTC
>few|TRBV7-2|.|TRBJ2-3
CASSLAAASSTDTQYF
TGTGCCAGCAGCTTAGCTGCAGCGTCTAGCACAGATACGCAGTATTTT
>.|TRBV10-3|.|TRBJ2-7
CAISERLLGGAYEQYF
TGTGCCATCAGTGAGCGCTTATTGGGGGGAGCCTACGAGCAGTACTTC
>few|TRBV20-1|.|TRBJ2-5
CSAREAGTSQETQYF
TGCAGTGCTAGAGAGGCCGGGACGTCACAAGAGACCCAGTACTTC
>few|TRBV12-3/TRBV12-4|TRBD2|TRBJ2-1
CASSQRLAGTRQFF
TGTGCCAGCAGTCAAAGGCTAGCGGGCACGAGACAGTTCTTC
>many|TRBV29-1|.|TRBJ2-1
CSVAGGSSYNEQFF
TGCAGCGTTGCTGGGGGGAGCTCCTACAATGAGCAGTTCTTC
>.|TRBV6-6|.|TRBJ2-3
CASSYLGEDAQYF
TGTGCCAGCAGTTACTTGGGAGAAGATGCGCAGTATTTT
>few|TRBV15|.|TRBJ2-3
CATSRSNLGTDTQYF
TGTGCCACCAGCAGAAGCAACCTGGGCACAGATACGCAGTATTTT
>few|TRBV12-3/TRBV12-4|.|TRBJ1-5
CASSPSFSGLSNQPQHF
TGTGCCAGCAGTCCCTCGTTCAGTGGCCTCTCCAATCAGCCCCAGCATTTT
>.|TRBV7-2|TRBD1|TRBJ1-6
CASSLPGQIYNSPLHF
TGTGCCAGCAGCCTTCCGGGACAGATTTATAATTCACCCCTCCACTTT